This is a list of T cell receptor beta chains from one sample in a study of OX40 agonist ivuxolimab in advanced cancers. The protocol was immunoSEQ multiplex PCR, while the TCRdb copy is restricted to in-frame clones and leaves out a portion. Of tens of thousands of clones listed, about 81% are singletons. Here the sequenced sample was CD4+ or CD8+ T cells sorted from blood, taken in a trial of the OX40 agonist ivuxolimab. Receptors were obtained from an adult with an advanced solid tumor such as melanoma, head and neck, liver or kidney cancer. CDR3s include the opening cysteine and the closing phenylalanine or tryptophan. The D gene is left open where the match is weak. Rows give clone size only sometimes, using once, few, many, or a class for an expanded clone.

D gene	clone size	V gene	J gene	CDR3 protein	CDR3 DNA
NA	NA	TRBV4-1	TRBJ1-5	CASSQGGFGPIRNQPQHF	TGCGCCAGCAGCCAAGGGGGGTTCGGACCGATCCGCAATCAGCCCCAGCATTTT
NA	NA	TRBV6-5	TRBJ1-1	CASSDGYTEAFF	TGTGCCAGCAGTGACGGTTACACTGAAGCTTTCTTT
NA	NA	TRBV5-5	TRBJ1-2	CASSLAGTVNYGYTF	TGTGCCAGCAGCTTAGCCGGGACGGTAAACTATGGCTACACCTTC
NA	NA	TRBV6-5	TRBJ1-5	CASSYSGANQPQHF	TGTGCCAGCAGTTACTCAGGGGCCAATCAGCCCCAGCATTTT
NA	NA	TRBV28	TRBJ1-5	CASSFGRAGNQPQHF	TGTGCCAGCAGTTTTGGCAGGGCAGGGAATCAGCCCCAGCATTTT
TRBD1	once	TRBV6-5	TRBJ1-6	CASSFRDRGPSPLHF	TGTGCCAGCAGTTTCCGGGACAGGGGGCCTTCACCCCTCCACTTT
NA	once	TRBV2	TRBJ1-1	CASNRQTNTEAFF	TGTGCCAGCAACCGACAGACGAACACTGAAGCTTTCTTT
NA	few	TRBV30	TRBJ1-1	CAWSPRLTEAFF	TGTGCCTGGAGTCCGAGATTGACTGAAGCTTTCTTT
NA	NA	TRBV30	TRBJ2-1	CAGDFSYNEQFF	TGTGCCGGGGACTTCTCCTACAATGAGCAGTTCTTC
TRBD1	once	TRBV2	TRBJ2-7	CASYGRAGGYEQYF	TGTGCCAGCTACGGGCGGGCAGGGGGCTACGAGCAGTACTTC
NA	NA	TRBV5-4	TRBJ2-2	CASSFYQPTGELFF	TGTGCCAGCAGCTTCTACCAGCCCACCGGGGAGCTGTTTTTT
NA	NA	TRBV5-4	TRBJ2-1	CASSPARGTIGDEQFF	TGTGCCAGCAGCCCCGCGAGGGGTACTATAGGCGATGAGCAGTTCTTC
NA	NA	TRBV7-9	TRBJ1-1	CASSEGVRLEAFF	TGTGCCAGCAGCGAGGGGGTGAGGCTTGAAGCTTTCTTT
TRBD1	NA	TRBV27	TRBJ1-5	CASSPRGLGNQPQHF	TGTGCCAGCAGTCCGAGGGGGCTTGGCAATCAGCCCCAGCATTTT